Following are 8 T cell receptor beta chains from one sample sequenced in a study of STAT3 mutations in large granular lymphocyte leukemia. Whole-study findings and limits: Every T-LGLL patient had at least one immunodominant TCRbeta clonotype.

TCRdb's table, derived via immunoSEQ multiplex PCR, lists solely in-frame clones and lacks some. The profile shows about 42,000 clones, around 80% of them singletons. What these receptors recognize is not known. The sample taken for sequencing was PBMCs. These receptor sequences come from a human donor with T large granular lymphocyte leukemia. Some clones in this sample may be carry-over from other donors' samples.

Of note for this clone: Additional DNA sequences in this sample encode the identical CDR3. This rearrangement joins TRBV20-1 to TRBJ2-5, with D hard to call. V was clipped by 5 bases and J by 5 bases, with 6 bases between them. Per germline, CDR1 DFQATT and CDR2 SNEGSKA (reference sequence). CDR3 length: 10 amino acids. CDR3 in DNA: TGCAGTGCTTTAGGGGAGACCCAGTACTTC. This sequence encodes CSALGETQYF.

The chain uses TRBV28 and TRBJ1-6; D gene uncertain. From germline, CDR1 is MDHEN and CDR2 SYDVKM. Trimming took 3 bases from V and 12 from J, leaving 9 bases between them. This CDR3 is built from 12 residues. The CDR3 loop reads CASSLPLRPLHF. The CDR3 nucleotides read TGTGCCAGCAGTTTGCCCCTAAGACCCCTCCACTTT.

The chain joins TRBV14 to TRBJ2-1; 8 bases are a match to TRBD1. Germline loops: CDR1 SGHDN, CDR2 FVKESK. Trimming took 4 bases from V and 3 from J; bases not matched to a gene: 11. The CDR3 extends over 17 amino acids. The CDR3, as DNA: TGTGCCAGCAGCCCTACCTCAGGGGACAGGTTCTACAATGAGCAGTTCTTC. Translation: CASSPTSGDRFYNEQFF.

The chain combines TRBV29-1 with TRBJ2-5, with D unresolved. Trimming stripped 5 bases from V and 1 base from J, with 8 bases between. The CDR3 loop spans 12 amino acids. Germline V lookup: CDR1 SQVTM, CDR2 ANQGSEA. CDR3 DNA sequence: TGCAGCGTTCCGGCAGCCCAAGAGACCCAGTACTTC. Residues: CSVPAAQETQYF.

The CDR3 coding sequence is TGTGCCAGCAGCTATGGACAGGGGGGCTACGAGCAGTACTTC. The encoded protein is CASSYGQGGYEQYF. The chain joins TRBV7-9 to TRBJ2-7; 10 nucleotides align to TRBD1. The CDR3 totals 14 residues. With 4 bases clipped from V and 3 bases from J, the junction kept 3 bases outside the gene matches. CDR1 SEHNR and CDR2 FQNEAQ come from the germline V gene (reference sequence).

The chain has TRBV6-1 and TRBJ2-7; D is perhaps TRBD2 (6 bases). Germline values: CDR1 MNHNS, CDR2 SASEGT. This CDR3 region has 11 residues. Trimming removed 8 bases from V and 5 bases from J, with 10 bases in between. The CDR3 DNA follows: TGTGCCAGCGGGAGGTGGAACGAGCAGTACGTC. The encoded protein is CASGRWNEQYV.

The chain carries TRBV30 and TRBJ1-6, with 7 bases that match TRBD1. Germline V gene data show CDR1 as GTSNPN and CDR2 as SVGIG (reference sequence). After removal of 2 bases from V and 5 bases from J, the junction contained 3 bases not matched to a gene. The CDR3 has 14 residues. The CDR3 protein is CAWSFDRDNSPLHF. CDR3 coding DNA: TGTGCCTGGAGTTTCGACAGGGATAATTCACCCCTCCACTTT. Supplemented by reference TRBV30 and TRBJ1-6, the full variable domain reads SQTIHQWPATLVQPVGSPLSLECTVEGTSNPNLYWYRQAAGRGLQLLFYSVGIGQISSEVPQNLSASRPQDRQFILSSKKLLLSDSGFYLCAWSFDRDNSPLHFGNGTRLTVT.

This clone was seen a single time. The V and J genes are TRBV6-1 and TRBJ1-3, with TRBD1 as a possible D gene (6 bases). Per the germline V gene, CDR1 is MNHNS and CDR2 is SASEGT. Trimming left V 1 base short and J 5 bases short, with 9 bases between. This CDR3 has 14 amino acids. CDR3 in amino acids: CASSEGWGRNTIYF. CDR3 bases: TGTGCCAGCAGTGAAGGCTGGGGGCGAAACACCATATATTTT.